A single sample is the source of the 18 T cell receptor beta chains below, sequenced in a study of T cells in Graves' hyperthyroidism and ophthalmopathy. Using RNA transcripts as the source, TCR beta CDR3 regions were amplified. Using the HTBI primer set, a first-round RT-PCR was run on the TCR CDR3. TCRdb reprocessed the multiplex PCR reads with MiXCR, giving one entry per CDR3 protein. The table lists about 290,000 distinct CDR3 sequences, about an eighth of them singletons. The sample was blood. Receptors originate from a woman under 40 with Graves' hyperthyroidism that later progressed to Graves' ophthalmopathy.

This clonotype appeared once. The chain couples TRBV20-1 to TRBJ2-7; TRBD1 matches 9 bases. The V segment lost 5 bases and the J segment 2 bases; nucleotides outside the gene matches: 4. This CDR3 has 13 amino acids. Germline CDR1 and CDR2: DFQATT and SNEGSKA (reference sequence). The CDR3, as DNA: TGCAGTGCTGAGACAGGGGGGACCTACGAGCAGTACTTC. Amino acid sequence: CSAETGGTYEQYF.

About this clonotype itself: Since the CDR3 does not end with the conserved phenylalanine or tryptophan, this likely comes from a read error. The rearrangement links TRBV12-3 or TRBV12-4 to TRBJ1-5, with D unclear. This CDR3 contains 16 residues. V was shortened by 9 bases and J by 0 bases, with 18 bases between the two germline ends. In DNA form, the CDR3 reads TGTGCCAGTACCCGAGGTGAACAATATAGCAATCAGCCCCAGCATCTT. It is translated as CASTRGEQYSNQPQHL.

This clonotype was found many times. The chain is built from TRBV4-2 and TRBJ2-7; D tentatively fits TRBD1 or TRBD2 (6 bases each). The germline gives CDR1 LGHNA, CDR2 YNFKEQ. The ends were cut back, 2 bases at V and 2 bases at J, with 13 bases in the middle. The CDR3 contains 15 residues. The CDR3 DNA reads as TGTGCCAGCAGCCAATCTTGGGGGGCCGCCTACGAGCAGTACTTC. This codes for CASSQSWGAAYEQYF.

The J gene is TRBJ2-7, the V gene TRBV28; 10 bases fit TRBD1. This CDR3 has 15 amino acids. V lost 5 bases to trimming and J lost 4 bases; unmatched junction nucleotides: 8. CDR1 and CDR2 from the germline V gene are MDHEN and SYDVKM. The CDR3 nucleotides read TGTGCCAGCAGTCACCCGTGGACAGGGGGGTACGAGCAGTACTTC. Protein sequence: CASSHPWTGGYEQYF. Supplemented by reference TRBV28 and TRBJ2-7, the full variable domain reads DVKVTQSSRYLVKRTGEKVFLECVQDMDHENMFWYRQDPGLGLRLIYFSYDVKMKEKGDIPEGYSVSREKKERFSLILESASTNQTSMYLCASSHPWTGGYEQYFGPGTRLTVT.

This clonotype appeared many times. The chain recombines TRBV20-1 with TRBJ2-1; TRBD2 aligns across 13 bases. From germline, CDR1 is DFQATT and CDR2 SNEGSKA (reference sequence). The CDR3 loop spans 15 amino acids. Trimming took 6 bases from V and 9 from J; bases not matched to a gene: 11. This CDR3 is CSAPRTSGRRGEQFF. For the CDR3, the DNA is TGCAGTGCACCACGGACTAGCGGGAGACGCGGTGAGCAGTTCTTC.

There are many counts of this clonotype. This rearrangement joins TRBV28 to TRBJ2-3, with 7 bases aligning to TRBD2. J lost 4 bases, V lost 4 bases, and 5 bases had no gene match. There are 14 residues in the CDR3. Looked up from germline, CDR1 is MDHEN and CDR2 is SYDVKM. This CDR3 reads CASSSAGLPDTQYF. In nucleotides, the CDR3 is TGTGCCAGCAGTTCAGCGGGATTACCAGATACGCAGTATTTT. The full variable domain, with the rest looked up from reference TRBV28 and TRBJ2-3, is DVKVTQSSRYLVKRTGEKVFLECVQDMDHENMFWYRQDPGLGLRLIYFSYDVKMKEKGDIPEGYSVSREKKERFSLILESASTNQTSMYLCASSSAGLPDTQYFGPGTRLTVL.

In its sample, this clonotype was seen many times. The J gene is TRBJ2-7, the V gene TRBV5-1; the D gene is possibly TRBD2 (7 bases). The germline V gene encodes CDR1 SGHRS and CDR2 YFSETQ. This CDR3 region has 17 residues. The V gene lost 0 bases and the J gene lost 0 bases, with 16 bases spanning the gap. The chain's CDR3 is CASSLAGLADSSYEQYF. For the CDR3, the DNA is TGCGCCAGCAGCTTGGCCGGTCTAGCGGACAGCTCCTACGAGCAGTACTTC.

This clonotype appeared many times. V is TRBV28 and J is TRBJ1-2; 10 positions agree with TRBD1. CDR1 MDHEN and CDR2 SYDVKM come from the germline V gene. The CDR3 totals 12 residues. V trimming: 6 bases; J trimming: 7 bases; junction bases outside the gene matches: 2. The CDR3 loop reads CASRTGGPGYTF. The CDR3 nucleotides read TGTGCCAGCAGGACAGGGGGCCCTGGCTACACCTTC.

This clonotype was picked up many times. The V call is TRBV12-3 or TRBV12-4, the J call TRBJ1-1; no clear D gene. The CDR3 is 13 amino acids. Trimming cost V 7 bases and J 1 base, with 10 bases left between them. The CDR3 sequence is CASTYSGNTEAFF. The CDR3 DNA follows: TGTGCCAGCACCTACAGTGGGAACACTGAAGCTTTCTTT.

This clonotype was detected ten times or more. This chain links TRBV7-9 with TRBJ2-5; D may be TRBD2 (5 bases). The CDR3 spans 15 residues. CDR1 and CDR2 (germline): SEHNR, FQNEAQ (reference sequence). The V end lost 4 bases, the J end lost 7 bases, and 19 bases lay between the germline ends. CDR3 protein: CASSSDRGPLATQYF. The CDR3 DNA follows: TGTGCCAGCAGCTCTGACCGCGGGCCCCTGGCGACCCAGTACTTC.

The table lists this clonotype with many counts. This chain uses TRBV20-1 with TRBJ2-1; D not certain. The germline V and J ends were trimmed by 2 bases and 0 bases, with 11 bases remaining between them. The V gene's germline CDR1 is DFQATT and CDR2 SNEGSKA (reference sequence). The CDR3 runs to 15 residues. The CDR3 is CSARPQYSSYNEQFF. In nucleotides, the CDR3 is TGCAGTGCTAGACCCCAATATAGCTCCTACAATGAGCAGTTCTTC.

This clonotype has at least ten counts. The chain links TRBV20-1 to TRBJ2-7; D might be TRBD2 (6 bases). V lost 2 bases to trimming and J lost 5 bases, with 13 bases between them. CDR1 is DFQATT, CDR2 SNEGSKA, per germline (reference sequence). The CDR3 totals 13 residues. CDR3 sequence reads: CSARMMGLNEQYF. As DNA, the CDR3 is TGCAGTGCTAGAATGATGGGACTCAACGAGCAGTACTTC.

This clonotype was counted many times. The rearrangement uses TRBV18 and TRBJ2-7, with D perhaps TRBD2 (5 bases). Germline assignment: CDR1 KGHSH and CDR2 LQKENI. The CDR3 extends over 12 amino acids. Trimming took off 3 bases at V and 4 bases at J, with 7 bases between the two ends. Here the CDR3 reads CASSPGSYEQYF. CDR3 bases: TGTGCCAGCTCACCGGGGAGTTACGAGCAGTACTTC.

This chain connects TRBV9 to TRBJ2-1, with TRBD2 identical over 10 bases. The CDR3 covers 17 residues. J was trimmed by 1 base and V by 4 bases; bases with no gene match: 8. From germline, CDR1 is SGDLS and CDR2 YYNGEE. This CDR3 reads CASSPDGAGGSYNEQFF. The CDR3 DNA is TGTGCCAGCAGCCCCGACGGAGCGGGAGGGTCCTACAATGAGCAGTTCTTC. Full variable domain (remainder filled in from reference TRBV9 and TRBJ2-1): DSGVTQTPKHLITATGQRVTLRCSPRSGDLSVYWYQQSLDQGLQFLIQYYNGEERAKGNILERFSAQQFPDLHSELNLSSLELGDSALYFCASSPDGAGGSYNEQFFGPGTRLTVL.

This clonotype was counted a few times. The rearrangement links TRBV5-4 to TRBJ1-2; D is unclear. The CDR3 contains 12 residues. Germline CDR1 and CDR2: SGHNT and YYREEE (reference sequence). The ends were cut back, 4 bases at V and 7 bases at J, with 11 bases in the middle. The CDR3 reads CASSPGLGGYTF. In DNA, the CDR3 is TGTGCCAGCAGCCCTGGGCTGGGTGGCTACACCTTC. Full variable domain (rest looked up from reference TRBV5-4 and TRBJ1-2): ETGVTQSPTHLIKTRGQQVTLRCSSQSGHNTVSWYQQALGQGPQFIFQYYREEENGRGNFPPRFSGLQFPNYSSELNVNALELDDSALYLCASSPGLGGYTFGSGTRLTVV.

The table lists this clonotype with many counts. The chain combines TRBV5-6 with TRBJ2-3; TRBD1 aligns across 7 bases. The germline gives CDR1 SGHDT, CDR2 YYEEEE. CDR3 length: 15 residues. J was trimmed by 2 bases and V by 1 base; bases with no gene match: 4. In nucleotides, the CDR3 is TGTGCCAGCAGCTTGTTCGACAGGGCCACAGATACGCAGTATTTT. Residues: CASSLFDRATDTQYF.

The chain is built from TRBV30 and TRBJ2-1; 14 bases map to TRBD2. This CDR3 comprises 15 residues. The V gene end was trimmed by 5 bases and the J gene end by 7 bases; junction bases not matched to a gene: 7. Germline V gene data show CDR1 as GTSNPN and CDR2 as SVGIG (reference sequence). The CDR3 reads CAWSSGLAGVNEQFF. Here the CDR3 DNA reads TGTGCCTGGTCGTCGGGACTAGCGGGAGTTAATGAGCAGTTCTTC.

Here the CDR3 DNA reads TGTGCCAGCAGCCCTCGTGCGACAGGGAGCTCCTACGAGCAGTACTTC. It yields the protein CASSPRATGSSYEQYF. The chain carries TRBV7-9 and TRBJ2-7; 7 nucleotides align to TRBD1. The V segment lost 5 bases and the J segment 0 bases; nucleotides outside the gene matches: 10. The CDR3 runs to 16 residues. The germline CDR1 and CDR2 sequences are SEHNR and FQNEAQ (reference sequence).